The entry below gives a single TCR beta chain sequence along with its context. Its antigen is undetermined. Gene names refer to mouse genes. The read falls 1 residue short of the CDR3 end, and the missing part is taken from the germline J gene. This same CDR3 is encoded by further DNA sequences in the sample. Time point noted: mouse harvest day 14 after allogeneic transplant. The graft held 10^6 splenic CD5+ T cells and 10^7 T-cell-depleted bone marrow cells. Mice had MHC-mismatched B6 into BALB/c GVHD, sampled day 7 or 14. The sample originates from a study of tissue T cells after allogeneic stem cell transplantation. Study findings and constraints: The study did not identify alloreactive or antigen-specific tissue TCRs, and some clones might be persisting host cells.

Germline assignment: CDR1 KGHPV and CDR2 FQNQEV (reference sequence). CDR3 length equals 15 residues. V was clipped by 0 bases and J by 4 bases; unmatched bases: 3. Survey-depth TCRbeta CDR3 sequencing reported V/J genes and productive frequencies. Here immunoSEQ multiplex PCR was the method, and the copy in TCRdb shows in-frame clones only, minus some. The data hold some 7,900 clones, with 30% to 40% observed a single time. Input material: skin. The chain combines TRBV26 with TRBJ1-1; 9 bases line up with TRBD1. The sequence came from a female BALB/c mouse given C57BL/6 T cells with graft-versus-host disease after an allogeneic hematopoietic cell transplant. CDR3 in amino acids: CASSLSGQGGTEVFF. The sequenced CDR3 bases are TGTGCCAGCAGTCTGTCGGGACAGGGTGGCACAGAAGTCTTC.